This TCR beta chain was identified during a study of OX40 agonist ivuxolimab in advanced cancers. For the study at large: Ivuxolimab is a fully human IgG2 antibody that activates OX40 (CD134). Study results and caveats: Average numbers of expanded clones were greater in CD8+ T cells than in CD4+. Within 6 weeks, CD4+ and CD8+ blood T cells expanded clonally at 0.1 to 3.0 mg/kg. Partial responders dosed at 0.1-3.0 mg/kg displayed clonal expansion ranking among the lowest.

With respect to this clone: The antigen remains undetermined.

The J segment lost 2 bases and the V segment lost 11 bases, leaving 14 bases of the junction unmatched. The CDR3 runs 15 residues. Germline assignment: CDR1 MNHEY and CDR2 SVGAGI. Libraries were prepared by immunoSEQ multiplex PCR; TCRdb keeps only in-frame clonotypes and omits some of them. The top ten clones hold 2% to 3% of a sample with under 85,000 clones, around 86% of them seen once. The V and J genes are TRBV6-5 and TRBJ1-1; 7 bases line up with TRBD1. This TCR came from an adult with an advanced solid tumor such as melanoma, head and neck, liver or kidney cancer. This specimen was CD4+ or CD8+ T cells sorted from blood, taken in a trial of the OX40 agonist ivuxolimab. The chain's CDR3 is CASSLRGQHNTEAFF. CDR3 sequence (DNA): TGTGCCTCCTCCCTTCGGGGACAGCACAACACTGAAGCTTTCTTT.